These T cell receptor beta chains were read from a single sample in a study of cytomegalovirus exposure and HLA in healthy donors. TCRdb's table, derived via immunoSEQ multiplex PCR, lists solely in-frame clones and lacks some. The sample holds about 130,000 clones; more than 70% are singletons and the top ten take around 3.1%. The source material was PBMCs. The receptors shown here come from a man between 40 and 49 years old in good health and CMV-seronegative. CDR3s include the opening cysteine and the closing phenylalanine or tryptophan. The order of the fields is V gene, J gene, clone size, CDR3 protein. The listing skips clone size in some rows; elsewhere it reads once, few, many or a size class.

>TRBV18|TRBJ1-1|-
CASSQVMGQGFLVDTEAFF
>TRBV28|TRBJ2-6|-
CASSRTSLGANVLTF
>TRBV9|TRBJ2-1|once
CASSVGDYTYNEQFF
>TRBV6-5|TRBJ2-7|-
CASINSPGNEQYF
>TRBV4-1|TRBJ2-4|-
CASSQVDRDSKNIQYF
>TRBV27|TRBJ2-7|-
CASSLTGGKAYEQYF
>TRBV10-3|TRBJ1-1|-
CAIRTGTDFFF
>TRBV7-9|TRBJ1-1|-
CASKEVDAGNTEAFF
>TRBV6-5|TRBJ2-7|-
CASSYTSGGYEQYF
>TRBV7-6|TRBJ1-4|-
CASSTEATAAIRATNEKLFF
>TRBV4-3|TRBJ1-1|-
CASSQGSDLLGAFF
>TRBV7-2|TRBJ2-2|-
CASSTSGAITGELFF
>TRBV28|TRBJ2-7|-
CASSDGQVTEQYF
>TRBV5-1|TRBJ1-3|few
CASAPGYGNTIYF
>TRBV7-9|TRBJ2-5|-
CASSWDRGETQYF
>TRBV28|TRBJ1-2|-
CASSLPRGGRYTF
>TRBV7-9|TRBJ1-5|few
CASSIGQGETQPQHF
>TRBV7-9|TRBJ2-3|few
CASSPPGGVATQYF
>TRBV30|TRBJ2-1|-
CAWRLAAYNEQFF
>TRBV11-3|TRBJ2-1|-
CASSTGTKLGDNNEQFF
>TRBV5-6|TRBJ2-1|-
CASSLLSDNYNEQFF
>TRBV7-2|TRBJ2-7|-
CASSLVLREGTYEQYF
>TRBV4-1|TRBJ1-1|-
CASSLILGDTSGAFF
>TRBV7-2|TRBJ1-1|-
CASSQGWNTEAFF
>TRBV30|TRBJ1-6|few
CAYKRGRLVSPLHF
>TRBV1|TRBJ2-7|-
CTSSHSPGVAGGGQYF
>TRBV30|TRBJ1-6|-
CAWSTPGQGNSPLHF
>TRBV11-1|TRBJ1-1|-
CASSSLQGANTEAFF
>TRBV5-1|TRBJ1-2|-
CASSLTADYGYTF
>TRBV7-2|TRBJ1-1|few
CASSRSDRPLGAFF
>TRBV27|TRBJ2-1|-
CASKQGGWEQFF
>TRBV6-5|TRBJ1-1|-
CAACRGTEAFF
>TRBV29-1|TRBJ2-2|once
CSGGQGMINGELFF
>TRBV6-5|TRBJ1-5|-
CASSYGQSQPQHF
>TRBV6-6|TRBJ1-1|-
CASSYQQGAMNTEAFF
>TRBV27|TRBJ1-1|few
CASTGVNTEAFF
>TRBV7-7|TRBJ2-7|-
CASSSAPGVGEQYF
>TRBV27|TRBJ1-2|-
CASSLLGGGANYGYTF
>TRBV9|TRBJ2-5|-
CASSGRLAGVGQETQYF
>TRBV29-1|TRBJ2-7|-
CSVELRENPYEQYF
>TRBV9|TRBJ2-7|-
CASSVDFRDEQYF
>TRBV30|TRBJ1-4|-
CAWNRGTNEKLFF
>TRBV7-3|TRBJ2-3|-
CASKQGRAETDTQYF
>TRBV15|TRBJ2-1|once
CATSRESYNEQFF
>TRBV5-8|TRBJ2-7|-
CASSLLAGSYEQYF
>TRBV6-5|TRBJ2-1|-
CASRRDSNNEQFF
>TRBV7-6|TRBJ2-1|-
CASSPTTSSSYNEQFF
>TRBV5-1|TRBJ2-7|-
CASSLAVAGGSEQYF
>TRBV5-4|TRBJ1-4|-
CASSVDSATNEKLFF
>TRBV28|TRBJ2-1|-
CASREPHNEQFF
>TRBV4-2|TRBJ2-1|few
CASSPQEASGRADNEQFF
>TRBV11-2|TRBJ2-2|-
CASSSIRGTGELFF
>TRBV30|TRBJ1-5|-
CAWSGTGNQPQHF